The source of this T cell receptor beta chain is a study of T cells in localized non-small cell lung cancer. This CDR3 is built from 15 residues. The ends were cut back, 4 bases at V and 3 bases at J, with 12 bases in the middle. Only in-frame clones appear in the TCRdb table, and some are missing; sequencing was by immunoSEQ multiplex PCR. The sample holds tens of thousands of clones; roughly 81% are singletons and the top ten take roughly 14%. The chain links TRBV23-1 to TRBJ1-4; tentative D call: TRBD1 (5 bases). TRBV23-1 is an ORF, and what it does is uncertain. This specimen consisted of peripheral blood, obtained before any cancer treatment. This TCR was recovered from a female donor over 55 with stage I lung adenocarcinoma. This CDR3 reads CASSPQGPPNEKLFF. CDR3 coding DNA: TGCGCCAGCAGTCCCCAGGGACCCCCTAATGAAAAACTGTTTTTT.